Listed below are T cell receptor beta chains from one sample, sequenced in a study of shared clonotypes between healthy human individuals. The table came from immunoSEQ multiplex PCR; TCRdb's copy has only in-frame clones and leaves some out. The data show about 2 million clones, about 95% seen once. The sample comprised naive CD8+ T cells sorted from blood. The receptor set was obtained from a man aged 18 to 30 in good health. Both conserved end residues are part of each CDR3. The D gene is left open where the match is weak.

>TRBV2|14|-|TRBJ2-3
CASSERSVADTQYF
TGTGCCAGCAGTGAACGTAGCGTAGCAGATACGCAGTATTTT
>TRBV19|13|TRBD1|TRBJ2-5
CASMGTGKETQYF
TGTGCCAGTATGGGGACAGGGAAAGAGACCCAGTACTTC
>TRBV30|12|-|TRBJ1-5
CAWSVGNQPQHF
TGTGCCTGGAGTGTGGGAAATCAGCCCCAGCATTTT
>TRBV6-5|14|TRBD1|TRBJ1-1
CASGQGSTATEAFF
TGTGCCAGCGGACAGGGGAGTACGGCCACTGAAGCTTTCTTT
>TRBV5-1|14|TRBD1|TRBJ2-7
CASSLRDSFYEQYF
TGCGCCAGCAGCTTGCGGGACAGTTTCTACGAGCAGTACTTC
>TRBV5-5|17|-|TRBJ1-1
CASSPYPSGGMNTEAFF
TGTGCCAGCAGCCCGTACCCCTCCGGAGGAATGAACACTGAAGCTTTCTTT
>TRBV2|15|TRBD1|TRBJ2-4
CASRWTGGVKNIQYF
TGTGCCAGCAGGTGGACAGGGGGCGTCAAAAACATTCAGTACTTC
>TRBV5-6|16|TRBD1|TRBJ1-1
CASSTNPGGVRTEAFF
TGTGCCAGCAGCACGAATCCAGGGGGCGTGAGGACTGAAGCTTTCTTT
>TRBV27|14|-|TRBJ2-7
CASSSNGPAYEQYF
TGTGCCAGCAGCAGTAACGGACCGGCCTACGAGCAGTACTTC
>TRBV28|16|TRBD1|TRBJ2-7
CASSFPDRGGSYEQYF
TGTGCCAGCAGTTTCCCTGACAGGGGGGGCTCCTACGAGCAGTACTTC
>TRBV6-8|15|-|TRBJ1-1
CASNSGRADGTEAFF
TGTGCCAGCAATTCGGGCAGGGCGGATGGGACTGAAGCTTTCTTT
>TRBV18|17|TRBD1|TRBJ1-3
CASSPLDREGTGNTIYF
TGTGCCAGCTCACCACTCGACAGGGAAGGGACTGGAAACACCATATATTTT
>TRBV30|16|-|TRBJ2-3
CAWSVINGGIADTQYF
TGTGCCTGGAGTGTAATCAACGGGGGAATCGCAGATACGCAGTATTTT
>TRBV5-6|13|-|TRBJ2-3
CASSPGPEDTQYF
TGTGCCAGCAGCCCCGGGCCGGAAGATACGCAGTATTTT
>TRBV28|16|TRBD1|TRBJ2-7
CASTDPGQGALDEQYF
TGTGCCAGCACCGACCCCGGACAGGGGGCCCTGGACGAGCAGTACTTC
>TRBV21-1|15|-|TRBJ1-2
CASSNTPGRLYGYTF
TGTGCCAGCAGCAATACCCCGGGGCGCCTCTATGGCTACACCTTC
>TRBV10-3|19|TRBD1|TRBJ2-2
CAISESEDRQGLNTGELFF
TGTGCCATCAGTGAGTCGGAGGATAGACAGGGGTTGAACACCGGGGAGCTGTTTTTT
>TRBV14|11|-|TRBJ2-1
CASSQRHEQFF
TGTGCCAGCAGCCAACGGCATGAGCAGTTCTTC
>TRBV13|15|-|TRBJ2-5
CASSFWGGDKETQYF
TGTGCCAGCAGCTTCTGGGGTGGGGATAAAGAGACCCAGTACTTC
>TRBV19|14|-|TRBJ1-5
CASSKDGSNQPQHF
TGTGCCAGTAGTAAGGACGGTAGCAATCAGCCCCAGCATTTT
>TRBV27|14|-|TRBJ2-7
CASSLFRDHYEQYF
TGTGCCAGCAGTCTCTTCCGGGACCACTACGAGCAGTACTTC
>TRBV27|13|-|TRBJ2-7
CASIGTATYEQYF
TGTGCCAGCATCGGGACGGCCACCTACGAGCAGTACTTC
>TRBV6-4|14|TRBD1|TRBJ1-6
CASSDSQGGSPLHF
TGTGCCAGCAGTGACTCACAGGGGGGTTCACCCCTCCACTTT
>TRBV5-1|14|-|TRBJ1-2
CASTGREGPYGYTF
TGCGCCAGCACTGGGAGGGAAGGCCCGTATGGCTACACCTTC
>TRBV9|14|-|TRBJ2-2
CASSEDSRRGELFF
TGTGCCAGCAGCGAAGACAGCCGAAGAGGGGAGCTGTTTTTT
>TRBV13|21|TRBD2|TRBJ2-3
CASSVKTGTSGSLTSTDTQYF
TGTGCCAGCAGCGTTAAGACCGGGACTAGCGGGAGTCTGACTAGCACAGATACGCAGTATTTT
>TRBV27|13|-|TRBJ2-7
CASSLTPVYEQYF
TGTGCCAGCAGTTTGACCCCGGTGTACGAGCAGTACTTC
>TRBV4-1|13|-|TRBJ2-7
CASSQGTSYEQYF
TGCGCCAGCAGCCAAGGGACAAGCTACGAGCAGTACTTC
>TRBV30|14|TRBD2|TRBJ2-5
CAWRGLAGSETQYF
TGTGCCTGGAGGGGGCTAGCGGGATCGGAGACCCAGTACTTC
>TRBV28|16|TRBD1|TRBJ1-6
CASSLPTGVLHSPLHF
TGTGCCAGCAGTTTACCGACAGGGGTTCTGCATTCACCCCTCCACTTT
>TRBV5-6|13|-|TRBJ2-3
CASSFWGVDTQYF
TGTGCCAGCAGCTTTTGGGGGGTGGATACGCAGTATTTT
>TRBV30|14|TRBD1|TRBJ1-1
CAWTVGTGYTEAFF
TGTGCCTGGACTGTGGGGACAGGGTACACTGAAGCTTTCTTT
>TRBV2|15|TRBD2|TRBJ2-1
CASRESGDSYNEQFF
TGTGCCAGCAGGGAAAGCGGGGACTCCTACAATGAGCAGTTCTTC
>TRBV30|13|-|TRBJ1-1
CAWSVLWNTEAFF
TGTGCCTGGAGTGTACTATGGAACACTGAAGCTTTCTTT
>TRBV7-2|15|TRBD1|TRBJ2-2
CASSLDRGYTGELFF
TGTGCCAGCAGCTTAGACAGGGGTTACACCGGGGAGCTGTTTTTT
>TRBV7-7|15|-|TRBJ2-3
CASSSTGTRTDTQYF
TGTGCTAGCAGCTCCACCGGGACTCGCACAGATACGCAGTATTTT
>TRBV5-6|16|-|TRBJ1-4
CASSLGADGRNEKLFF
TGTGCCAGCAGCTTGGGAGCGGACGGAAGAAATGAAAAACTGTTTTTT
>TRBV7-2|18|TRBD2|TRBJ2-3
CASSRRLVSRAGADTQYF
TGTGCCAGCAGCCGGCGGTTAGTCTCGCGGGCGGGGGCAGATACGCAGTATTTT
>TRBV5-4|12|-|TRBJ2-7
CASSLQGYEQYF
TGTGCCAGCAGCCTACAGGGTTACGAGCAGTACTTC
>TRBV7-9|17|TRBD2|TRBJ2-1
CASSPRLAGDSYNEQFF
TGTGCCAGCAGCCCCCGACTAGCGGGGGATTCCTACAATGAGCAGTTCTTC
>TRBV6-1|15|-|TRBJ2-5
CASSELHGMGETQYF
TGTGCCAGCAGTGAATTACACGGGATGGGGGAGACCCAGTACTTC
>TRBV7-9|17|-|TRBJ1-2
CASSLAGMDSANYGYTF
TGTGCCAGCAGCTTAGCCGGGATGGATTCAGCCAACTATGGCTACACCTTC
>TRBV21-1|16|-|TRBJ1-3
CASSKAHSRSGNTIYF
TGTGCCAGCAGCAAAGCCCACAGCCGCTCTGGAAACACCATATATTTT
>TRBV6-5|15|TRBD1|TRBJ2-7
CASSYRGLGSYEQYF
TGTGCCAGCAGTTACAGGGGGCTAGGCTCCTACGAGCAGTACTTC
>TRBV6-6|12|TRBD1|TRBJ2-2
CASTTGPGELFF
TGTGCCAGCACGACAGGGCCCGGGGAGCTGTTTTTT
>TRBV5-6|14|-|TRBJ1-1
CASSPGAGSTEAFF
TGTGCCAGCAGCCCAGGGGCCGGGAGCACTGAAGCTTTCTTT
>TRBV4-1|14|-|TRBJ2-7
CASSQVVVSYEQYF
TGCGCCAGCAGCCAAGTTGTGGTATCCTACGAGCAGTACTTC
>TRBV9|16|-|TRBJ1-2
CASSVGRGRVDYGYTF
TGTGCCAGCAGCGTGGGCAGGGGAAGGGTGGACTATGGCTACACCTTC
>TRBV28|16|-|TRBJ2-3
CASSLEGGRRTDTQYF
TGTGCCAGCAGCTTGGAAGGGGGGCGGAGGACAGATACGCAGTATTTT
>TRBV18|16|-|TRBJ2-1
CASSPTEGARWNEQFF
TGTGCCAGCTCCCCAACGGAGGGGGCGAGATGGAATGAGCAGTTCTTC
>TRBV5-8|12|-|TRBJ2-1
CASSIEPNEQFF
TGTGCCAGCAGCATTGAACCCAATGAGCAGTTCTTC
>TRBV7-8|16|-|TRBJ2-2
CASSLTVGGAAGELFF
TGTGCCAGCAGCTTGACAGTTGGGGGTGCGGCCGGGGAGCTGTTTTTT
>TRBV5-1|14|TRBD2|TRBJ2-3
CASSLAGGLDTQYF
TGCGCCAGCAGCTTGGCGGGAGGCTTGGATACGCAGTATTTT
>TRBV4-1|15|-|TRBJ1-1
CASSQVRGGDTEAFF
TGCGCCAGCAGCCAAGTCCGAGGGGGGGACACTGAAGCTTTCTTT
>TRBV10-2|13|-|TRBJ2-7
CASRTPSTYEQYF
TGCGCCAGCAGGACCCCGTCCACCTACGAGCAGTACTTC
>TRBV5-6|11|-|TRBJ1-4
CASSLGEKLFF
TGTGCCAGCAGCTTGGGTGAAAAACTGTTTTTT
>TRBV27|13|-|TRBJ2-7
CASTSPDLYEQYF
TGTGCCAGCACCTCCCCGGACCTCTACGAGCAGTACTTC
>TRBV28|14|-|TRBJ2-2
CASSLGGWTGELFF
TGTGCCAGCAGTTTAGGGGGGTGGACCGGGGAGCTGTTTTTT